This TCR beta chain derives from a study of blood T cell repertoires in COVID-19. Study at large: Sample material is recorded as cDNA or gDNA derived from T cells, B-cell-depleted T cells, or PBMCs.

Profiled with immunoSEQ multiplex PCR; TCRdb holds only in-frame clones, not every one. The sample records about 50,000 clones, about 78% being singletons. Those who participated ranged in age from roughly 18 to 95 years and resided in 20 to 30 US areas. Participants had their cohort set by participant-reported clinical history. Trimming pared 1 base from V and 0 bases from J, leaving 6 bases between. CDR1 and CDR2 (germline): MGHDK, SYGVNS. The CDR3 has 14 residues. The chain has TRBV25-1 and TRBJ1-1; unclear D gene. The specimen was PBMCs or T cells enriched from blood (not recorded which). The receptor comes from a woman aged 45 to 65 with acute COVID-19. The CDR3 nucleotides read TGTGCCAGCAGTGAATTGCGAATGAACACTGAAGCTTTCTTT. Its translation is CASSELRMNTEAFF.